These T cell receptor beta chains were read from a single sample in a study of long-term antiretroviral therapy in people with HIV. Repertoires were generated with immunoSEQ multiplex PCR, while TCRdb's copy carries only in-frame clones and drops some. This table holds more than 25,000 clones, roughly 87% found once. The sample in question was unsorted PBMCs, obtained 2 years after starting antiretroviral therapy. The receptors shown here come from a man aged 45-60 years with HIV. The CDR3 runs from the conserved cysteine through the conserved F or W. A D gene is named only where the DNA matches it firmly. The size entry is marked missing in some rows and otherwise reads once, few, many or a size class.

V gene: TRBV4-1
J gene: TRBJ1-1
clone size: few
D gene: -
CDR3 DNA: TGCGCCAGCAGCAGGGTAATGAACACTGAAGCTTTCTTT
CDR3 protein: CASSRVMNTEAFF

V gene: TRBV7-2
J gene: TRBJ2-7
clone size: -
D gene: -
CDR3 DNA: TGTGCCAGCAGCTTAGATCCCGCGGGGAACTACGAGCAGTACTTC
CDR3 protein: CASSLDPAGNYEQYF

V gene: TRBV5-6
J gene: TRBJ2-7
clone size: -
D gene: -
CDR3 DNA: TGTGCCAGCAGCTTGGGGGGCCCCTACGAGCAGTACTTC
CDR3 protein: CASSLGGPYEQYF

V gene: TRBV15
J gene: TRBJ2-7
clone size: -
D gene: TRBD1
CDR3 DNA: TGTGCCACCAGCAGAGATGCCGGGACAGGTTACGAGCAGTACTTC
CDR3 protein: CATSRDAGTGYEQYF

V gene: TRBV18
J gene: TRBJ2-7
clone size: once
D gene: TRBD1
CDR3 DNA: TGTGCCAGCTCACCACTGGGGACAGGGGGAGTCGAGCAGTACTTC
CDR3 protein: CASSPLGTGGVEQYF

V gene: TRBV6-5
J gene: TRBJ1-4
clone size: -
D gene: TRBD1
CDR3 DNA: TGTGCCAGCAGTTGGACAGGGCGGGAAAAACTGTTTTTT
CDR3 protein: CASSWTGREKLFF

V gene: TRBV5-6
J gene: TRBJ2-2
clone size: once
D gene: TRBD2
CDR3 DNA: TGTGCCAGCAGCTGGGGGACTAGCGTGTTTGTGTCCGGGGAGCTGTTTTTT
CDR3 protein: CASSWGTSVFVSGELFF

V gene: TRBV10-3
J gene: TRBJ2-5
clone size: -
D gene: TRBD2
CDR3 DNA: TGTGCCATCAGTGAGTCGAGTTGGCGGGAGGGTCTAGAGACCCAGTACTTC
CDR3 protein: CAISESSWREGLETQYF

V gene: TRBV5-5
J gene: TRBJ2-7
clone size: -
D gene: -
CDR3 DNA: TGTGCCAGCAGCCCCGCTGGGGGTTTCTACGAGCAGTACTTC
CDR3 protein: CASSPAGGFYEQYF

V gene: TRBV4-1
J gene: TRBJ2-5
clone size: -
D gene: TRBD2
CDR3 DNA: TGCGCCAGCAGCTCGCGAACCGGGACTAGCGGGAGAGGGTCGACCCAGTACTTC
CDR3 protein: CASSSRTGTSGRGSTQYF

V gene: TRBV15
J gene: TRBJ2-5
clone size: -
D gene: -
CDR3 DNA: TGTGCCACCCAACAGGGCGTCGGGTGGGAGACCCAGTACTTC
CDR3 protein: CATQQGVGWETQYF

V gene: TRBV4-1
J gene: TRBJ2-3
clone size: -
D gene: TRBD2
CDR3 DNA: TGCGCCAGCAGCCAAGTCATAACCAGCGGGAGCCCAGATACGCAGTATTTT
CDR3 protein: CASSQVITSGSPDTQYF

V gene: TRBV4-1
J gene: TRBJ1-2
clone size: -
D gene: -
CDR3 DNA: TGCGCCAGCAGCCAAGGAGTCGGCGACTATGGCTACACCTTC
CDR3 protein: CASSQGVGDYGYTF

V gene: TRBV5-4
J gene: TRBJ1-2
clone size: -
D gene: TRBD1
CDR3 DNA: TGTGCCAGCAGCTTGGGACAGGGGGTAGGCTATGGCTACACCTTC
CDR3 protein: CASSLGQGVGYGYTF

V gene: TRBV7-2
J gene: TRBJ1-6
clone size: -
D gene: -
CDR3 DNA: TGTGCCAGCAGCTTAGTGCAGGGCCGGAGCTCCTATAATTCACCCCTCCACTTT
CDR3 protein: CASSLVQGRSSYNSPLHF

V gene: TRBV10-2
J gene: TRBJ2-3
clone size: -
D gene: -
CDR3 DNA: TGCGCCAGCAGTGCGGAGCCTCAGGGTTTCACAGATACGCAGTATTTT
CDR3 protein: CASSAEPQGFTDTQYF

V gene: TRBV6-5
J gene: TRBJ2-7
clone size: once
D gene: -
CDR3 DNA: TGTGCCAGCAGTTACTCGAGCTACAGGGGACTCTACGAGCAGTACTTC
CDR3 protein: CASSYSSYRGLYEQYF

V gene: TRBV4-1
J gene: TRBJ2-1
clone size: -
D gene: -
CDR3 DNA: TGCGCCAGCAGCCGGGTCCAGGGGGGGGGACACAATGAGCAGTTCTTC
CDR3 protein: CASSRVQGGGHNEQFF